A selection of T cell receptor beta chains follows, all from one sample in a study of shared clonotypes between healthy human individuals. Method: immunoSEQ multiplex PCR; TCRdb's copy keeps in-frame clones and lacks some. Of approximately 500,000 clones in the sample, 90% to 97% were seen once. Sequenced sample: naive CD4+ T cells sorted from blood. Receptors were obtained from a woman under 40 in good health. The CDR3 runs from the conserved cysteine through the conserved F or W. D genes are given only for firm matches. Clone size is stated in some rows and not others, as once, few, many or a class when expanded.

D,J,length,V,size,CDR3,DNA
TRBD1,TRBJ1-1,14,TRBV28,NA,CASSLERGTVKAFF,TGTGCCAGCAGTTTGGAACGCGGGACAGTAAAAGCTTTCTTT
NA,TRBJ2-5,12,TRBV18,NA,CASSPPTETQYF,TGTGCCAGCTCACCACCCACAGAGACCCAGTACTTC
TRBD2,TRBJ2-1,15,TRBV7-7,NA,CASSLLAGGPNEQFF,TGTGCCAGCAGCTTGCTAGCGGGAGGTCCCAATGAGCAGTTCTTC
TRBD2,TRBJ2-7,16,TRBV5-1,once,CASSLTAGTSGYEQYF,TGCGCCAGCAGCTTGACTGCCGGGACTAGCGGCTACGAGCAGTACTTC
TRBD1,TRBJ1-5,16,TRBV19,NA,CASRDGETGSLQPQHF,TGTGCCAGTAGGGACGGGGAGACAGGGTCGCTCCAGCCCCAGCATTTT
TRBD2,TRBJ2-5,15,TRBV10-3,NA,CAISVGREGQETQYF,TGTGCCATCAGTGTCGGGCGGGAGGGCCAAGAGACCCAGTACTTC
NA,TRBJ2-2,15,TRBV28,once,CASRRSRGATGELFF,TGTGCCAGCAGGAGAAGCAGGGGAGCCACCGGGGAGCTGTTTTTT
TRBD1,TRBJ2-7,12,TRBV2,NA,CASKGQTYEQYF,TGTGCCAGCAAGGGACAGACCTACGAGCAGTACTTC
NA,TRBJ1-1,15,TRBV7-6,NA,CASSPRGRVSTEAFF,TGTGCCAGCAGCCCCCGGGGCAGGGTGTCCACTGAAGCTTTCTTT
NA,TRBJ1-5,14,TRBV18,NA,CASSPGTLRQPQHF,TGTGCCAGCTCACCTGGGACACTTCGTCAGCCCCAGCATTTT
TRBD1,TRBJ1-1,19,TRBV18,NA,CASSPSIGAGGKRDTEAFF,TGTGCCAGCTCACCCTCCATTGGGGCAGGGGGGAAGAGGGACACTGAAGCTTTCTTT
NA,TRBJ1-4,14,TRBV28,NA,CASSLEGFGEKLFF,TGTGCCAGCAGTCTAGAGGGGTTTGGGGAAAAACTGTTTTTT
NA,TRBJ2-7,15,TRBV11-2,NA,CASSFLGGVENEQYF,TGTGCCAGCAGCTTCCTCGGTGGAGTCGAAAACGAGCAGTACTTC
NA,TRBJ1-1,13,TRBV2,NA,CASSELTNTEAFF,TGTGCCAGCAGTGAACTCACGAACACTGAAGCTTTCTTT
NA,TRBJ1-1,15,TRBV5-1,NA,CASSLDPAGNTEAFF,TGCGCCAGCAGCTTGGATCCGGCTGGTAACACTGAAGCTTTCTTT
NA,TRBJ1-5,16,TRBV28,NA,CASSYFRTLGNQPQHF,TGTGCCAGCAGTTACTTTCGGACGCTGGGCAATCAGCCCCAGCATTTT
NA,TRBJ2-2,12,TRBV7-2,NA,CASSSFSGELFF,TGTGCCAGCAGCTCCTTTTCTGGGGAGCTGTTTTTT
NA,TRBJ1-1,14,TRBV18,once,CASSPSPTNTEAFF,TGTGCCAGCTCACCATCCCCGACGAACACTGAAGCTTTCTTT
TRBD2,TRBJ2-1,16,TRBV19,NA,CASSTLAGGLGNEQFF,TGTGCCAGTAGTACTCTAGCGGGAGGGTTGGGCAATGAGCAGTTCTTC
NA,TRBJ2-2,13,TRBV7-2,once,CASSLAPTGELFF,TGTGCCAGCAGCTTAGCTCCCACCGGGGAGCTGTTTTTT
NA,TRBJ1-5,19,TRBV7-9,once,CASSPGGFSDNYSNQPQHF,TGTGCCAGCAGCCCCGGGGGGTTCAGCGACAACTATAGCAATCAGCCCCAGCATTTT
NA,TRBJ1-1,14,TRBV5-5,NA,CASSKRLEDTEAFF,TGTGCCAGCAGCAAGCGCCTTGAGGACACTGAAGCTTTCTTT
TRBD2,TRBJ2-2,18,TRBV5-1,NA,CASSPRGLAGGPVGELFF,TGCGCCAGCAGCCCAAGGGGACTAGCGGGAGGGCCCGTCGGGGAGCTGTTTTTT
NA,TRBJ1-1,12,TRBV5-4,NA,CASSPSGGRAFF,TGTGCCAGCAGCCCCTCAGGTGGGAGAGCTTTCTTT
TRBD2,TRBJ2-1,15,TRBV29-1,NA,CSVRTSRTPYNEQFF,TGCAGCGTCAGGACTAGCAGGACCCCCTACAATGAGCAGTTCTTC
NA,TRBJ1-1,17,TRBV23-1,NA,CASSRLTPARVNTEAFF,TGCGCCAGCAGTCGACTCACCCCGGCGAGGGTGAACACTGAAGCTTTCTTT
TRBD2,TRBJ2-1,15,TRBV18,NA,CASSPASGRDNEQFF,TGTGCCAGCTCACCCGCTAGCGGGAGGGACAATGAGCAGTTCTTC
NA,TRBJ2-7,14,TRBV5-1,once,CASSIAGDSYEQYF,TGCGCCAGCAGCATTGCAGGGGACTCCTACGAGCAGTACTTC
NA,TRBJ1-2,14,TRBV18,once,CASSPLEENYGYTF,TGTGCCAGCTCACCACTTGAGGAGAATTATGGCTACACCTTC
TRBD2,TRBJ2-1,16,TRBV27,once,CASSDRGGTTYNEQFF,TGTGCCAGCAGTGACCGGGGGGGGACAACCTACAATGAGCAGTTCTTC